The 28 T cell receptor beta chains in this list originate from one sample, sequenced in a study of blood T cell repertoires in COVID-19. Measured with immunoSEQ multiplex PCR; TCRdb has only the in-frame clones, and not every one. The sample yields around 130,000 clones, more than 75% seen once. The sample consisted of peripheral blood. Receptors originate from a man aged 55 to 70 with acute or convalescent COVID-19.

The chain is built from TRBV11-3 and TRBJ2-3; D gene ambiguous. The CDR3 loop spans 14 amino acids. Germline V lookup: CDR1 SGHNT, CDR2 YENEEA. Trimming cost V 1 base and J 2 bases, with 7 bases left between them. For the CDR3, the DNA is TGTGCCAGCAGCTTAGGGAGCTACACAGATACGCAGTATTTT. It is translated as CASSLGSYTDTQYF.

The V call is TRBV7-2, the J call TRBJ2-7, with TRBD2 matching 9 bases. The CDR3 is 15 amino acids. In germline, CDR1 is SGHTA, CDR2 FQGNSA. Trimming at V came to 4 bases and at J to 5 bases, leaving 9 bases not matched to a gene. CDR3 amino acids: CASSSRGGRAHEQYF. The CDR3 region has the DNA TGTGCCAGCAGCTCCCGGGGCGGGAGGGCCCACGAGCAGTACTTC.

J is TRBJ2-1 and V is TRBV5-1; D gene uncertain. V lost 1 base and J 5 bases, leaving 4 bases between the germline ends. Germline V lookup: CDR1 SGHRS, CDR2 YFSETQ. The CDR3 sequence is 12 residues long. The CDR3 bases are TGCGCCAGCAGCTTGAACAACAATGAGCAGTTCTTC. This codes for CASSLNNNEQFF.

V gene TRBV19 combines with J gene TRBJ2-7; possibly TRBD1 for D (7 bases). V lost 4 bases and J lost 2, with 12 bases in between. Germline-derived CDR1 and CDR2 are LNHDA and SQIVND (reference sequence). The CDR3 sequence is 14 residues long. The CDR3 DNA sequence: TGTGCCAGTAGTAGCCAGGGGGGTCCCTACGAGCAGTACTTC. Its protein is CASSSQGGPYEQYF.

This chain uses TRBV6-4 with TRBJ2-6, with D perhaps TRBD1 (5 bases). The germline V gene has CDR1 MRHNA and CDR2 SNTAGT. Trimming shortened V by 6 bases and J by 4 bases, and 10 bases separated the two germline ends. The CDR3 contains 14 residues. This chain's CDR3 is CASSPGPGANVLTF. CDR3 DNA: TGTGCCAGCAGCCCAGGGCCCGGGGCCAACGTCCTGACTTTC.

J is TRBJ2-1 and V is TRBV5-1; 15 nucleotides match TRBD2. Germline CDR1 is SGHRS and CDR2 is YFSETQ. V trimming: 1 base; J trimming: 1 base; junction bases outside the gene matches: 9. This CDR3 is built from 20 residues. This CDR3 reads CASSLYRAGTSGGSYNEQFF. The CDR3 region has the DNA TGCGCCAGCAGCTTGTACAGAGCCGGGACTAGCGGGGGGTCCTACAATGAGCAGTTCTTC.

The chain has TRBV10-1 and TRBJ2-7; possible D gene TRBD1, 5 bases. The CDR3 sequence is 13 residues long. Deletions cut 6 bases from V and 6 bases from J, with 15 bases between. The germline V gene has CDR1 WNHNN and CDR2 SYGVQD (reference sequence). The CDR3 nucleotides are TGCGCCAGCAGCCCCCGCAGTGGGGCCGAGCAGTACTTC. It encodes CASSPRSGAEQYF.

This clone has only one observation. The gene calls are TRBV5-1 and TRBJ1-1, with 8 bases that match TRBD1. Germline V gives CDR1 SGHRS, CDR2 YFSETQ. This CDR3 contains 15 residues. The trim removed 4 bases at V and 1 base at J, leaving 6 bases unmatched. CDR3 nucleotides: TGCGCCAGCAGCCCAAGGACAGGGCGGAACACTGAAGCTTTCTTT. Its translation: CASSPRTGRNTEAFF.

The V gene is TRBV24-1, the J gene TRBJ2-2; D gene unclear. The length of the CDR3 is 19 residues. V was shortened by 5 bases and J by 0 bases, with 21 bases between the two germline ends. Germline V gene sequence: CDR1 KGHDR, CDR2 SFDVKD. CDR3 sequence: CATSGPLSTVTTNTGELFF. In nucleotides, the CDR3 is TGTGCCACCAGTGGCCCCCTGTCAACCGTCACAACGAACACCGGGGAGCTGTTTTTT.

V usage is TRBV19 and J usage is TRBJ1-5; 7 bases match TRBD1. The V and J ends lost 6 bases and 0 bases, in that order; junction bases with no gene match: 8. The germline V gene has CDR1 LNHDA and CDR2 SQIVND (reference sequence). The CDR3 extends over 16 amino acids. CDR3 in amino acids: CASSLQGPYSNQPQHF. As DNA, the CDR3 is TGTGCCAGTAGCCTACAGGGGCCGTATAGCAATCAGCCCCAGCATTTT. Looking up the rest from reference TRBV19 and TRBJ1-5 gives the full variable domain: DGGITQSPKYLFRKEGQNVTLSCEQNLNHDAMYWYRQDPGQGLRLIYYSQIVNDFQKGDIAEGYSVSREKKESFPLTVTSAQKNPTAFYLCASSLQGPYSNQPQHFGDGTRLSIL.

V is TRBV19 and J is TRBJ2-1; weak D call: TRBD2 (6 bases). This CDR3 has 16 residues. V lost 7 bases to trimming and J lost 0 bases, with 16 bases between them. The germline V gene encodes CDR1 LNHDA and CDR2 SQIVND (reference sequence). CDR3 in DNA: TGTGCCAGTAAGTCTAACGCGGGGAGCTCCTACAATGAGCAGTTCTTC. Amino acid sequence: CASKSNAGSSYNEQFF.

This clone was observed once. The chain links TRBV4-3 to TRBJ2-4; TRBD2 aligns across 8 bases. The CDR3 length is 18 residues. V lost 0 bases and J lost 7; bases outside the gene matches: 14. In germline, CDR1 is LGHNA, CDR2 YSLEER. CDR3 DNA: TGCGCCAGCAGCCAAGATGAACTACCGGGAGGGCCGAGGAACATTCAGTACTTC. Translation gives CASSQDELPGGPRNIQYF.

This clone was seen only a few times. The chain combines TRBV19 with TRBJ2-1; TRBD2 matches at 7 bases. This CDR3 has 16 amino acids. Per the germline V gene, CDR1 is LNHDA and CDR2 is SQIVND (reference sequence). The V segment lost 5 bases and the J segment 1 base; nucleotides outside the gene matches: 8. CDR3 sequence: CASSPLGGTSYNEQFF. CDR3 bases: TGTGCCAGTAGTCCGTTGGGGGGGACGTCCTACAATGAGCAGTTCTTC.

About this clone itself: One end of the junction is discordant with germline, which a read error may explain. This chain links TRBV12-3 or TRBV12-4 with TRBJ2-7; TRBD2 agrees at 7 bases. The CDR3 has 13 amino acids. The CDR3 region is CASSPGGEAFHHF. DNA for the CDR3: TGTGCCAGCAGTCCTGGGGGGGAGGCTTTTCACCACTTC.

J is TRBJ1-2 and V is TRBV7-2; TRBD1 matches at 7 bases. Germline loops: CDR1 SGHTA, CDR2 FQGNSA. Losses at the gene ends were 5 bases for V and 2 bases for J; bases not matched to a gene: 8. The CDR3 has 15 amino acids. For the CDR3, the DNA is TGTGCCAGCAGCCTGGGACAGACCTCCAACTATGGCTACACCTTC. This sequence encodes CASSLGQTSNYGYTF.

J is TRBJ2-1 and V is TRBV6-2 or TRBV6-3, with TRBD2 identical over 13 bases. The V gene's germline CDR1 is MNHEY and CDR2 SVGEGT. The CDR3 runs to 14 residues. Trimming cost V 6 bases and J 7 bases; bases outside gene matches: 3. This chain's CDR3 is CASSPLAGGNEQFF. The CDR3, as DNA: TGTGCCAGCAGCCCACTAGCGGGAGGGAATGAGCAGTTCTTC.

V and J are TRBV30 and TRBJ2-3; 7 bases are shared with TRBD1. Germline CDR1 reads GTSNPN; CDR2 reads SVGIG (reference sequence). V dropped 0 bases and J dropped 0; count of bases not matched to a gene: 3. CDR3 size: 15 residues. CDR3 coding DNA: TGTGCCTGGAGTGTGGGGACAGTGAGCACAGATACGCAGTATTTT. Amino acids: CAWSVGTVSTDTQYF. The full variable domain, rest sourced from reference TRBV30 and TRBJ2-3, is SQTIHQWPATLVQPVGSPLSLECTVEGTSNPNLYWYRQAAGRGLQLLFYSVGIGQISSEVPQNLSASRPQDRQFILSSKKLLLSDSGFYLCAWSVGTVSTDTQYFGPGTRLTVL.

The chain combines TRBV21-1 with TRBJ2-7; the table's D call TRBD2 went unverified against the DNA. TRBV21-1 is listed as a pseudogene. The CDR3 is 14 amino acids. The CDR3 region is CASILLRASYEQYF. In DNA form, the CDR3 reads TGTGCCAGCATCCTTTTGCGGGCCTCCTACGAGCAGTACTTC.

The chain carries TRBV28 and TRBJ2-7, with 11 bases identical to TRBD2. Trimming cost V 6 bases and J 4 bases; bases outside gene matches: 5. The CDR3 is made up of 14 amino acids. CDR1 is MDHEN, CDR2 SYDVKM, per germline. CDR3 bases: TGTGCCAGCAGGCTTCTAGCGGGAGGTTACGAGCAGTACTTC. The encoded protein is CASRLLAGGYEQYF.

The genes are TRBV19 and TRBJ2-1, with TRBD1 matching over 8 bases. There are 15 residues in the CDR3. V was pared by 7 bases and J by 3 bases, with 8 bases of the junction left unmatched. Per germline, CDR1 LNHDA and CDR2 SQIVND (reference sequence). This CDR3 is CASTRETGVYNEQFF. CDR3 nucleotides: TGTGCCAGTACCCGTGAGACAGGGGTCTACAATGAGCAGTTCTTC.

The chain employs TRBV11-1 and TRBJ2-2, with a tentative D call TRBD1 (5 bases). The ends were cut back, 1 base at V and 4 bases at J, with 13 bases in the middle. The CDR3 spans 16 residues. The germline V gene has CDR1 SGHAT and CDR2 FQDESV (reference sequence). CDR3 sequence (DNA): TGTGCCAGCAGCTTAGAAGGGGAAAGAGGCACCGGGGAGCTGTTTTTT. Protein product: CASSLEGERGTGELFF.

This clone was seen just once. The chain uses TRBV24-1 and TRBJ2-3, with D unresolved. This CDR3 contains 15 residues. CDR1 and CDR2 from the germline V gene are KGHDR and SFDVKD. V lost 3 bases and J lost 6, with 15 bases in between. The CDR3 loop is CATSDLSPVDDTQYF. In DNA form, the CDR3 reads TGTGCCACCAGTGATCTTTCTCCTGTAGATGATACGCAGTATTTT.

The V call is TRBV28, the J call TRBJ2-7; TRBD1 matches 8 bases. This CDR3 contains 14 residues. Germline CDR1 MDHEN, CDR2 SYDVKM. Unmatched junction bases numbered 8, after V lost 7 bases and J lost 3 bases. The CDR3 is CASTPDRDIYEQYF. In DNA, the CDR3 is TGTGCCAGCACTCCGGACAGGGATATCTACGAGCAGTACTTC.

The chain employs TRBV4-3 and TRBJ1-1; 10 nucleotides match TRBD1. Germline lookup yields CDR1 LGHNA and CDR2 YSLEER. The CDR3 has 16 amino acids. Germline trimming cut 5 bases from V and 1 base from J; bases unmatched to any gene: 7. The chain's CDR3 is CASSGRDRGPNTEAFF. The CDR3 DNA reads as TGCGCCAGCAGCGGCCGGGACAGGGGCCCGAACACTGAAGCTTTCTTT.

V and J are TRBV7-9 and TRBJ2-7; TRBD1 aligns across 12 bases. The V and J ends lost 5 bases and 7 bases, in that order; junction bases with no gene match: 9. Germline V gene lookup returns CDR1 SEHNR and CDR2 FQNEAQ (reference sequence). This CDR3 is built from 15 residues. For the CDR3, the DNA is TGTGCCAGCAGCCACCGGGACAGGGGGCTCTGGGAGCAGTACTTC. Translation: CASSHRDRGLWEQYF.

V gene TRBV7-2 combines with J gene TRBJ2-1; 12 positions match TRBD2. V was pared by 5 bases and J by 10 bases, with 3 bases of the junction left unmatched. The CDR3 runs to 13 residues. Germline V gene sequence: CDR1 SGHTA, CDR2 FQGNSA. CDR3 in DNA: TGTGCCAGCAGCCCTACTAGCGGGGGGGAGCAGTTCTTC. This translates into CASSPTSGGEQFF. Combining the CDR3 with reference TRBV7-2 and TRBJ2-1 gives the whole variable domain GAGVSQSPSNKVTEKGKDVELRCDPISGHTALYWYRQSLGQGLEFLIYFQGNSAPDKSGLPSDRFSAERTGGSVSTLTIQRTQQEDSAVYLCASSPTSGGEQFFGPGTRLTVL.

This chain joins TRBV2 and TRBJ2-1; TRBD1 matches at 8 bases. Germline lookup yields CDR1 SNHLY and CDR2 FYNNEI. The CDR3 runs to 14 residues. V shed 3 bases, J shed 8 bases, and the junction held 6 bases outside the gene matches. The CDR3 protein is CASSEQGATDEQFF. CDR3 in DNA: TGTGCCAGCAGTGAGCAGGGGGCGACGGATGAGCAGTTCTTC.

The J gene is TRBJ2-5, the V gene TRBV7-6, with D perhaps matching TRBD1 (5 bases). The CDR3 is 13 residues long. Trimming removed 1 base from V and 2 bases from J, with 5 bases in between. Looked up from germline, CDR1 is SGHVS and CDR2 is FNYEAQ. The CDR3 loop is CASSLGTQETQYF. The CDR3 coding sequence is TGTGCCAGCAGCTTAGGGACACAAGAGACCCAGTACTTC.